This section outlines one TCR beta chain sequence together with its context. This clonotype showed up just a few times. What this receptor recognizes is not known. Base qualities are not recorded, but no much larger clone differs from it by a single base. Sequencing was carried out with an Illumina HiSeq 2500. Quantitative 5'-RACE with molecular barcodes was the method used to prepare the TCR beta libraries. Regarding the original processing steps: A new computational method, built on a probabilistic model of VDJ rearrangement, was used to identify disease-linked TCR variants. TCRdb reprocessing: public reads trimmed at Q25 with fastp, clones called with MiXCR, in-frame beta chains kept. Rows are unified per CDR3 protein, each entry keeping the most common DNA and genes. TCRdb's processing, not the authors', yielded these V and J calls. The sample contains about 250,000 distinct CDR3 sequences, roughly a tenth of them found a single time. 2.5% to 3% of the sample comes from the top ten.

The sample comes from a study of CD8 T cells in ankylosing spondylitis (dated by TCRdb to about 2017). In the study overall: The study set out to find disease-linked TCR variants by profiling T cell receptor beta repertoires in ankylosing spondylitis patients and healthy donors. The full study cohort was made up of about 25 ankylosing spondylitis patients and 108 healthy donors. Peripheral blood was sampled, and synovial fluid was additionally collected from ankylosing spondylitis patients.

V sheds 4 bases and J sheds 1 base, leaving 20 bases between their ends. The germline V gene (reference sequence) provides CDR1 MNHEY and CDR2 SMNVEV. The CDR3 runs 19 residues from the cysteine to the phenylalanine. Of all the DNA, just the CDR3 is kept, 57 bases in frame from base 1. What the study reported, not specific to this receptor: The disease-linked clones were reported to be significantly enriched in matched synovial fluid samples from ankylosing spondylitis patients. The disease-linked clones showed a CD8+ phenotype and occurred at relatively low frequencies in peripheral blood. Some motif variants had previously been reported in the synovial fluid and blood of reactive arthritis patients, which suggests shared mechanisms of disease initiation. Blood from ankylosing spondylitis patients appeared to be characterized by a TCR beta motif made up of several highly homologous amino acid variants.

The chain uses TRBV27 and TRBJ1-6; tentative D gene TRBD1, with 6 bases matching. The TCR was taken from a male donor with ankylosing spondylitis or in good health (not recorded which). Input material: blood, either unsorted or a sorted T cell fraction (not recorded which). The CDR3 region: CASSSYGGGVSSYNSPLHF. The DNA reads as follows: TGTGCCAGCAGTTCTTATGGCGGGGGCGTTAGTTCCTATAATTCACCCCTCCACTTT.